Following are 26 T cell receptor beta chains from one sample sequenced in a study of blood T cell repertoires in COVID-19. Sequencing was performed with immunoSEQ multiplex PCR; in TCRdb, only in-frame clones are kept and a portion is missing. The repertoire holds some 150,000 clones, with about 87% as singletons. The material sequenced was peripheral blood. Receptors were obtained from a man aged 45-65 years with active COVID-19.

The chain uses TRBV9 and TRBJ2-5, with 8 bases matching TRBD2. Unmatched junction bases numbered 4, after V lost 2 bases and J lost 1 base. CDR3 length: 15 amino acids. CDR1 and CDR2 from the germline V gene are SGDLS and YYNGEE. CDR3 DNA: TGTGCCAGCAGCGTGAGCGGGGGTCCCCAAGAGACCCAGTACTTC. Amino acid sequence: CASSVSGGPQETQYF.

This chain connects TRBV7-2 to TRBJ2-3; D not certain. The CDR3 has 13 residues. V dropped 5 bases and J dropped 5 bases, with 11 bases sitting between them. Germline V gene sequence: CDR1 SGHTA, CDR2 FQGNSA. The CDR3 protein is CASSPTRKDTQYF. DNA of the CDR3: TGTGCCAGCAGCCCCACGAGGAAAGATACGCAGTATTTT.

The chain uses TRBV11-2 and TRBJ2-7; 7 bases fit TRBD1. In germline, CDR1 is SGHAT, CDR2 FQNNGV. This CDR3 is 15 amino acids long. V gave up 4 bases and J gave up 3 bases; unmatched junction bases: 9. CDR3 protein: CASSWTGFRFYEQYF. CDR3 coding DNA: TGTGCCAGCAGCTGGACAGGTTTTAGGTTCTACGAGCAGTACTTC.

The chain recombines TRBV5-5 with TRBJ2-5, with D possibly TRBD1 on 5 matching bases. Germline values: CDR1 SGHKS, CDR2 YYEKEE (reference sequence). This CDR3 region has 16 residues. With 1 base removed from V and 5 bases from J, the gap between germline ends came to 18 bases. In DNA, the CDR3 is TGTGCCAGCAGCTTGATCCCGCAGGGTTGGCAGGAGACCCAGTACTTC. Amino acids: CASSLIPQGWQETQYF.

The chain is built from TRBV24-1 and TRBJ2-4; D is uncertain. Germline V gene lookup returns CDR1 KGHDR and CDR2 SFDVKD. The V end lost 5 bases, the J end lost 0 bases, and 13 bases lay between the germline ends. This CDR3 is built from 16 residues. The CDR3 here is CATSAPATVAKNIQYF. The CDR3 bases are TGTGCCACCAGTGCCCCCGCGACTGTAGCCAAAAACATTCAGTACTTC.

This chain uses TRBV3-1 (or the pseudogene TRBV3-2) with TRBJ2-5; TRBD2 aligns across 8 bases. The germline CDR1 and CDR2 sequences are LGHDT and YNNKEL (reference sequence). The CDR3 is made up of 12 amino acids. V gave up 4 bases and J gave up 10 bases; unmatched junction bases: 5. The CDR3 DNA is TGTGCCAGCAGCCGGGGACTAGGGGACCAGTACTTC. Translated, it gives CASSRGLGDQYF.

The CDR3 coding sequence is TGTGCCAGTAGTCTCCCTCAGGGGACTGAAGCTTTCTTT. It translates to CASSLPQGTEAFF. The genes are TRBV12-3 or TRBV12-4 and TRBJ1-1; D might be TRBD1 (6 bases). The CDR3 consists of 13 residues. With 9 bases removed from V and 5 bases from J, the gap between germline ends came to 16 bases.

This chain links TRBV19 with TRBJ1-1; 7 nucleotides line up with TRBD1. CDR3 length: 16 residues. J was trimmed by 0 bases and V by 3 bases; bases with no gene match: 7. The germline gives CDR1 LNHDA, CDR2 SQIVND (reference sequence). CDR3 protein: CASSIKDTGVNTEAFF. In DNA form, the CDR3 reads TGTGCCAGTAGTATCAAAGACACAGGGGTGAACACTGAAGCTTTCTTT.

CDR3 sequence: CASSSRQGWTEAFF. In nucleotides, the CDR3 is TGTGCCAGCAGCTCACGACAGGGTTGGACTGAAGCTTTCTTT. The rearrangement joins TRBV7-9 to TRBJ1-1; TRBD1 matches 7 bases. CDR1 and CDR2 (germline): SEHNR, FQNEAQ (reference sequence). V lost 4 bases to trimming and J lost 5 bases; unmatched junction nucleotides: 7. The CDR3 sequence is 14 residues long.

CDR3 loop: CASSNLAGDQETQYF. As DNA, the CDR3 is TGTGCCAGCAGCAACCTAGCGGGGGACCAAGAGACCCAGTACTTC. The chain joins TRBV5-6 to TRBJ2-5; 10 bases align to TRBD2. Per germline, CDR1 SGHDT and CDR2 YYEEEE. With V trimmed by 4 bases and J by 0 bases, 3 bases remained unmatched. This CDR3 has 15 residues.

This chain connects TRBV3-1 (or the pseudogene TRBV3-2) to TRBJ2-3; D is perhaps TRBD1 (7 bases). The germline CDR1 and CDR2 sequences are LGHDT and YNNKEL (reference sequence). V shed 5 bases and J shed 1 base, with 13 bases lying between them. The CDR3 sequence is 15 residues long. CDR3 DNA: TGTGCCAGCAGCTCGACAGGGAGGCGCACAGATACGCAGTATTTT. This codes for CASSSTGRRTDTQYF.

The chain is built from TRBV4-1 and TRBJ1-1; D remains unclear. The V gene's germline CDR1 is MGHRA and CDR2 YSYEKL. V was cut by 1 base and J by 1 base, with 16 bases left in between. The CDR3 runs 17 residues. The CDR3 DNA sequence: TGCGCCAGCAGCCAAGGATTTGGAGGGCTCGCGAACACTGAAGCTTTCTTT. It translates to CASSQGFGGLANTEAFF.

The rearrangement joins TRBV5-1 to TRBJ2-3; D not resolved. Germline loops: CDR1 SGHRS, CDR2 YFSETQ. Trimming shortened V by 5 bases and J by 2 bases, and 9 bases separated the two germline ends. CDR3 length: 13 amino acids. CDR3 sequence: CASSVVFTDTQYF. The CDR3 DNA reads TGCGCCAGCAGTGTCGTGTTCACAGATACGCAGTATTTT. Variable domain in full (rest from reference TRBV5-1 and TRBJ2-3): KAGVTQTPRYLIKTRGQQVTLSCSPISGHRSVSWYQQTPGQGLQFLFEYFSETQRNKGNFPGRFSGRQFSNSRSEMNVSTLELGDSALYLCASSVVFTDTQYFGPGTRLTVL.

The V and J genes are TRBV4-1 and TRBJ2-2; TRBD2 matches 7 bases. The germline gives CDR1 MGHRA, CDR2 YSYEKL. Unmatched junction bases numbered 5, after V lost 0 bases and J lost 1 base. CDR3 length: 17 amino acids. For the CDR3, the DNA is TGCGCCAGCAGCCAAGATTGGGGCGGGGGGAACACCGGGGAGCTGTTTTTT. The encoded protein is CASSQDWGGGNTGELFF.

The chain has TRBV7-9 and TRBJ1-1; possibly TRBD1 for D (6 bases). The V end was cut by 1 base, the J end by 6 bases, with 9 bases between. Germline V gene data show CDR1 as SEHNR and CDR2 as FQNEAQ (reference sequence). This CDR3 has 13 residues. The CDR3 DNA reads as TGTGCCAGCAGCTTAGTGGACAGCCCTGAAGCTTTCTTT. This sequence encodes CASSLVDSPEAFF.

This clone was counted once. The chain couples TRBV11-2 to TRBJ1-6; no reliable D call. The CDR3 is made up of 17 amino acids. CDR1 is SGHAT, CDR2 FQNNGV, per germline. Trimming shortened V by 1 base and J by 0 bases, and 10 bases separated the two germline ends. The CDR3 DNA is TGTGCCAGCAGCTTAGGATTAGGGAGCTCCTATAATTCACCCCTCCACTTT. This gives the protein CASSLGLGSSYNSPLHF.

This clone was seen a handful of times. The chain has TRBV2 and TRBJ1-5; no definite D call. The germline V and J ends were trimmed by 4 bases and 0 bases, with 7 bases remaining between them. Germline V gives CDR1 SNHLY, CDR2 FYNNEI. The CDR3 runs to 14 residues. CDR3 in amino acids: CASSGAYSNQPQHF. CDR3 nucleotide sequence: TGTGCCAGCAGTGGGGCCTATAGCAATCAGCCCCAGCATTTT. The variable domain in full, with the rest retrieved from reference TRBV2 and TRBJ1-5, is EPEVTQTPSHQVTQMGQEVILRCVPISNHLYFYWYRQILGQKVEFLVSFYNNEISEKSEIFDDQFSVERPDGSNFTLKIRSTKLEDSAMYFCASSGAYSNQPQHFGDGTRLSIL.

A remark on this clone: The same CDR3 also results from other DNA sequences found in this sample. The genes are TRBV7-3 and TRBJ2-1, with TRBD1 identical over 7 bases. V lost 2 bases and J lost 4; bases outside the gene matches: 2. The CDR3 sequence is 14 residues long. Per germline, CDR1 SGHTA and CDR2 FQGTGA. The CDR3 nucleotides are TGTGCCAGCAGCTTAGGGACAGCGTACAATGAGCAGTTCTTC. Its translation: CASSLGTAYNEQFF.

J is TRBJ2-6 and V is TRBV6-5; 8 bases match TRBD1. The CDR3 covers 15 residues. V was clipped by 7 bases and J by 4 bases; unmatched bases: 6. Germline V gene data show CDR1 as MNHEY and CDR2 as SVGAGI. The CDR3, as DNA: TGTGCCAGCAACCAGGGGGCGCGGGGGGCCAACGTCCTGACTTTC. This sequence encodes CASNQGARGANVLTF.

V gene TRBV3-1 (or the pseudogene TRBV3-2) combines with J gene TRBJ1-4, with unresolved D. Trimming stripped 4 bases from V and 5 bases from J, with 14 bases between. Germline V gene data show CDR1 as LGHDT and CDR2 as YNNKEL (reference sequence). The CDR3 is 15 residues long. The chain's CDR3 is CASSPTGVRNEKLFF. Here the CDR3 DNA reads TGTGCCAGCAGCCCCACGGGTGTACGGAATGAAAAACTGTTTTTT.

V gene TRBV27 combines with J gene TRBJ2-7; no clear D. The V end was cut by 3 bases, the J end by 3 bases, with 9 bases between. Germline lookup yields CDR1 MNHEY and CDR2 SMNVEV (reference sequence). This CDR3 has 13 residues. Written as DNA, the CDR3 is TGTGCCAGCAGTTTGTCCAGTTACTACGAGCAGTACTTC. Protein product: CASSLSSYYEQYF.

CDR3 loop: CASSFIRGSGANVLTF. The CDR3 DNA follows: TGTGCCAGCAGCTTTATTCGCGGCTCTGGGGCCAACGTCCTGACTTTC. The V gene is TRBV11-2, the J gene TRBJ2-6; D gene ambiguous. Between the trimmed V and J ends, which lost 3 bases and 0 bases, there was a span of 9 bases. The germline gives CDR1 SGHAT, CDR2 FQNNGV. The CDR3 is 16 residues long.

The chain is built from TRBV19 and TRBJ1-6, with 7 bases that match TRBD1. V dropped 10 bases and J dropped 2; count of bases not matched to a gene: 5. CDR3 length: 14 residues. CDR1 is LNHDA and CDR2 is SQIVND in the germline V gene (reference sequence). CDR3: CATQTGTYNSPLHF. The CDR3 DNA reads as TGTGCCACCCAGACAGGGACCTATAATTCACCCCTCCACTTT.

This chain uses TRBV6-5 with TRBJ2-2; 11 positions match TRBD2. J was trimmed by 5 bases and V by 7 bases; bases with no gene match: 6. Germline loops: CDR1 MNHEY, CDR2 SVGAGI. There are 15 residues in the CDR3. The DNA of the CDR3 is TGTGCCAGCAATCCTACTAGCGGGGGTACCGGGGAGCTGTTTTTT. Translating it yields CASNPTSGGTGELFF.

The chain carries TRBV19 and TRBJ2-1; TRBD2 matches at 12 bases. The CDR3 runs 17 residues. Germline V gene sequence: CDR1 LNHDA, CDR2 SQIVND (reference sequence). The V segment lost 5 bases and the J segment 5 bases; nucleotides outside the gene matches: 10. The CDR3 spells CASSPRKLAGGNNEQFF. CDR3 nucleotides: TGTGCCAGTAGTCCTAGGAAACTAGCGGGGGGAAACAATGAGCAGTTCTTC.

This chain links TRBV19 with TRBJ1-1, with D possibly matching TRBD1 (5 bases). The CDR3 covers 15 residues. The V gene's germline CDR1 is LNHDA and CDR2 SQIVND (reference sequence). Trimming cost V 4 bases and J 6 bases, with 18 bases left between them. The DNA of the CDR3 is TGTGCCAGTAGTAAGTCCCCCCAGGGTAGAGCTGAAGCTTTCTTT. Its protein product is CASSKSPQGRAEAFF.